The 32 T cell receptor beta chains reported below all come from one sample, sequenced in a study of early T cells in non-severe SARS-CoV-2 infection. TCRdb passed the 5' RACE reads through MiXCR, listing each CDR3 protein once. The profile covers 50,000 or so distinct CDR3 sequences, with 4.5% to 7% appearing a single time and about 4.4% taken by the ten largest. The sequenced sample was whole blood. All receptors come from an adult who was a healthcare worker with PCR-confirmed SARS-CoV-2 infection or an uninfected control (not recorded which).

This clonotype was recorded a few times. V usage is TRBV4-3 and J usage is TRBJ1-5, with D possibly being TRBD1 (6 bases). The V gene's germline CDR1 is LGHNA and CDR2 YSLEER. CDR3 length: 18 amino acids. Trimming left V 5 bases short and J 3 bases short, with 23 bases between. The CDR3 loop reads CASSEKPLGGFLNQPQHF. For the CDR3, the DNA is TGCGCCAGCAGCGAAAAACCGCTAGGGGGTTTCCTCAATCAGCCCCAGCATTTT.

Ten or more counts support this clonotype. The chain joins TRBV20-1 to TRBJ2-3; 7 nucleotides agree with TRBD2. The germline V gene has CDR1 DFQATT and CDR2 SNEGSKA (reference sequence). The CDR3 totals 14 residues. V trimming: 4 bases; J trimming: 2 bases; junction bases outside the gene matches: 6. The CDR3 is CSATSSGTTDTQYF. Written as DNA, the CDR3 is TGCAGTGCTACCTCCAGCGGGACCACAGATACGCAGTATTTT.

This clonotype turned up a few times. The chain links TRBV7-2 to TRBJ2-7, with no clear D. Trimming removed 1 base from V and 0 bases from J, with 13 bases in between. CDR1 SGHTA and CDR2 FQGNSA come from the germline V gene. This CDR3 contains 16 residues. CDR3 sequence (DNA): TGTGCCAGCAGCTTAGATTCGGGTATGAGCTCCTACGAGCAGTACTTC. It translates to CASSLDSGMSSYEQYF.

This clonotype has a count of ten or more. The chain employs TRBV20-1 and TRBJ2-2; D may be TRBD1 (6 bases). This CDR3 is built from 15 residues. Trimming left V 3 bases short and J 1 base short, with 12 bases between. Germline V gene data show CDR1 as DFQATT and CDR2 as SNEGSKA (reference sequence). CDR3 sequence (DNA): TGCAGTGCTAGCAAACCGGGACAGAACACCGGGGAGCTGTTTTTT. Protein: CSASKPGQNTGELFF.

CDR3 amino acids: CASGLQGPTSNYGYTF. CDR3 nucleotide sequence: TGTGCTAGTGGTTTACAGGGCCCTACGAGTAACTATGGCTACACCTTC. The chain employs TRBV12-5 and TRBJ1-2; tentative D call: TRBD1 (6 bases). V lost 3 bases, J lost 1 base, and 15 bases lay in between. The CDR3 loop spans 16 amino acids. Germline CDR1 LGHNT, CDR2 FRNRAP.

This clonotype was counted at least ten times. The rearrangement links TRBV18 to TRBJ2-5; 9 positions match TRBD2. The junction had 3 bases not matched to a gene; V was cut back by 2 bases and J by 2 bases. Germline lookup yields CDR1 KGHSH and CDR2 LQKENI. The CDR3 covers 15 residues. CDR3 DNA sequence: TGTGCCAGCTCACCAATAGCGGGAGATCAAGAGACCCAGTACTTC. Residues: CASSPIAGDQETQYF.

This clonotype was detected only a few times. In DNA form, the CDR3 reads TGTGCCAGCAGTTTGGCGTGGGGCGTGAATGAGCAGTTCTTC. Translation gives CASSLAWGVNEQFF. The chain carries TRBV27 and TRBJ2-1, with D perhaps TRBD1 (5 bases). V was pared by 3 bases and J by 7 bases, with 13 bases between. CDR3 length: 14 amino acids. Germline-derived CDR1 and CDR2 are MNHEY and SMNVEV (reference sequence).

This clonotype occurred many times. The chain links TRBV18 to TRBJ2-3; D not resolved. The CDR3 is 15 amino acids. Germline-derived CDR1 and CDR2 are KGHSH and LQKENI. V lost 3 bases to trimming and J lost 2 bases, with 12 bases between them. The CDR3 spells CASSPLGYPTDTQYF. CDR3 coding DNA: TGTGCCAGCTCACCCCTAGGTTACCCCACAGATACGCAGTATTTT. Full variable domain (rest looked up from reference TRBV18 and TRBJ2-3): NAGVMQNPRHLVRRRGQEARLRCSPMKGHSHVYWYRQLPEEGLKFMVYLQKENIIDESGMPKERFSAEFPKEGPSILRIQQVVRGDSAAYFCASSPLGYPTDTQYFGPGTRLTVL.

This clonotype was seen repeatedly, ten times or more. This rearrangement joins TRBV10-1 to TRBJ2-7; TRBD2 matches 11 bases. V lost 5 bases and J lost 7; bases outside the gene matches: 10. The CDR3 runs 15 residues. Germline V gives CDR1 WNHNN, CDR2 SYGVQD (reference sequence). The CDR3 nucleotides read TGCGCCAGCAGTCAGCCTGGACTAGCGGGCCCTGAGCAGTACTTC. This gives the protein CASSQPGLAGPEQYF.

The chain employs TRBV7-9 and TRBJ2-7, with D maybe TRBD2 (6 bases). V lost 6 bases and J 0 bases, leaving 15 bases between the germline ends. The germline V gene encodes CDR1 SEHNR and CDR2 FQNEAQ (reference sequence). The CDR3 consists of 15 residues. The CDR3 DNA is TGTGCCAGCAGAGGAGGGGCGGGCAGCTCCTACGAGCAGTACTTC. This sequence encodes CASRGGAGSSYEQYF. The full variable domain, with the rest looked up from reference TRBV7-9 and TRBJ2-7, is DTGVSQNPRHKITKRGQNVTFRCDPISEHNRLYWYRQTLGQGPEFLTYFQNEAQLEKSRLLSDRFSAERPKGSFSTLEIQRTEQGDSAMYLCASRGGAGSSYEQYFGPGTRLTVT.

This clonotype was seen a handful of times. The V call is TRBV7-2, the J call TRBJ2-1; no clear D gene. Germline CDR1 is SGHTA and CDR2 is FQGNSA. The V end was cut by 0 bases, the J end by 5 bases, with 8 bases between. This CDR3 contains 14 residues. CDR3 nucleotide sequence: TGTGCCAGCAGCTTAGCGGTCAGCAACAATGAGCAGTTCTTC. This translates into CASSLAVSNNEQFF.

Remarks on this clonotype: A much larger clone sits a single nucleotide away, making a read error possible. The conserved phenylalanine or tryptophan normally closing the CDR3 is absent here, so this likely arose from a read error. The rearrangement uses TRBV19 and TRBJ2-1; D unresolved. This CDR3 region has 15 residues. Trimming shortened V by 1 base and J by 0 bases, and 7 bases separated the two germline ends. CDR1 and CDR2 from the germline V gene are LNHDA and SQIVND (reference sequence). The CDR3 sequence: CASSIGASSYNEQFS. CDR3 sequence (DNA): TGTGCCAGTAGTATAGGAGCGAGCTCCTACAATGAGCAGTTCTCC.

Ten or more counts support this clonotype. The chain carries TRBV27 and TRBJ1-2; 8 bases align to TRBD1. In germline, CDR1 is MNHEY, CDR2 SMNVEV (reference sequence). V trimming: 5 bases; J trimming: 0 bases; junction bases outside the gene matches: 11. The CDR3 extends over 17 amino acids. DNA for the CDR3: TGTGCCAGCAGTGAGGGGGGCAGGGGGCGTTCTAACTATGGCTACACCTTC. It translates to CASSEGGRGRSNYGYTF.

This clonotype was recorded at least ten times. The DNA for the CDR3 is TGTGCCAGCAGCGTAGCTGTAGCGGCTTACAATGAGCAGTTCTTC. Residues: CASSVAVAAYNEQFF. The chain carries TRBV9 and TRBJ2-1; a weak D match, TRBD2 (6 bases). Trimming removed 0 bases from V and 4 bases from J, with 11 bases in between. Germline values: CDR1 SGDLS, CDR2 YYNGEE. This CDR3 is built from 15 residues.

This clonotype showed up just a few times. The chain joins TRBV20-1 to TRBJ2-5; 15 nucleotides match TRBD2. This CDR3 is built from 16 residues. Germline V lookup: CDR1 DFQATT, CDR2 SNEGSKA (reference sequence). V was pared by 5 bases and J by 5 bases, with 9 bases of the junction left unmatched. The CDR3 here is CSAEVGLAGGQETQYF. In DNA form, the CDR3 reads TGCAGTGCTGAGGTGGGACTAGCGGGGGGTCAGGAGACCCAGTACTTC.

At least ten counts were recorded for this clonotype. The CDR3 sequence: CASSLRAMAAFF. The CDR3 DNA reads TGTGCCAGCAGTTTACGGGCAATGGCGGCTTTCTTT. The rearrangement uses TRBV12-3 or TRBV12-4 and TRBJ1-1, with D unresolved. This CDR3 spans 12 amino acids. The V and J ends lost 2 bases and 11 bases respectively, with 12 bases between them.

This clonotype has at least ten counts. The genes are TRBV19 and TRBJ2-2; D is perhaps TRBD1 (6 bases). The germline V and J ends were trimmed by 7 bases and 8 bases, with 8 bases remaining between them. Per germline, CDR1 LNHDA and CDR2 SQIVND (reference sequence). This CDR3 has 11 residues. The DNA of the CDR3 is TGTGCCAGTATTGGGACAGGGGAGCTGTTTTTT. Translating gives CASIGTGELFF.

Ten or more counts support this clonotype. V gene TRBV4-1 combines with J gene TRBJ2-3, with TRBD2 matching over 9 bases. V shed 0 bases and J 7 bases; nucleotides not matched to a gene: 8. The CDR3 totals 16 residues. Germline V gene sequence: CDR1 MGHRA, CDR2 YSYEKL. For the CDR3, the DNA is TGCGCCAGCAGCCAAGAGTGGCGGGGGGGTCCGAATACGCAGTATTTT. Translated, it gives CASSQEWRGGPNTQYF.

The sample holds many counts of this clonotype. The CDR3 sequence: CASTFLGGGNTDTQYF. The CDR3 DNA reads TGTGCCAGCACCTTTTTGGGCGGGGGGAATACAGATACGCAGTATTTT. The chain joins TRBV2 to TRBJ2-3; 8 bases align to TRBD2. The CDR3 contains 16 residues. CDR1 and CDR2 from the germline V gene are SNHLY and FYNNEI. The J segment lost 3 bases and the V segment lost 7 bases, leaving 12 bases of the junction unmatched.

There are many counts of this clonotype. V is TRBV19 and J is TRBJ1-5; D possibly corresponds to TRBD1 (6 bases). The CDR3 is made up of 15 amino acids. CDR1 and CDR2 (germline): LNHDA, SQIVND (reference sequence). V shed 6 bases and J shed 6 bases, with 18 bases lying between them. CDR3 DNA: TGTGCCAGTAGCAATGCCCCCGGGGGCTTTCAGCCCCAGCATTTT. Its protein product is CASSNAPGGFQPQHF.

This clonotype was detected a few times. V and J are TRBV2 and TRBJ2-1, with 14 bases matching TRBD2. This CDR3 spans 20 amino acids. In germline, CDR1 is SNHLY, CDR2 FYNNEI. The V segment lost 8 bases and the J segment 0 bases; nucleotides outside the gene matches: 15. The CDR3 bases are TGTGCCAGCCGTCTTCTCACCGGGACTAGCGGGAGTTTCTCCTACAATGAGCAGTTCTTC. It is translated as CASRLLTGTSGSFSYNEQFF.

This clonotype was recorded at least ten times. J is TRBJ1-5 and V is TRBV6-1, with a weak D call TRBD1 (6 bases). Germline CDR1 reads MNHNS; CDR2 reads SASEGT. This CDR3 has 16 amino acids. Here the CDR3 reads CAASQGGARGNQPQHF. The CDR3 nucleotides read TGTGCGGCCAGCCAAGGGGGGGCGCGCGGCAATCAGCCCCAGCATTTT.

This clonotype showed up many times. The chain is built from TRBV20-1 and TRBJ2-2; TRBD2 aligns across 9 bases. CDR3 length: 14 amino acids. J was trimmed by 3 bases and V by 6 bases; bases with no gene match: 5. Per germline, CDR1 DFQATT and CDR2 SNEGSKA (reference sequence). CDR3 in amino acids: CSASGRTHTGELFF. For the CDR3, the DNA is TGCAGTGCCAGCGGGAGGACACACACCGGGGAGCTGTTTTTT.

Ten or more counts support this clonotype. The V gene is TRBV6-2 or TRBV6-3, the J gene TRBJ1-5; D is undetermined. Germline CDR1 is MNHEY and CDR2 is SVGEGT. Trimming cost V 2 bases and J 0 bases, with 5 bases left between them. The CDR3 length is 14 residues. CDR3 loop: CASSYAYSNQPQHF. In DNA, the CDR3 is TGTGCCAGCAGTTACGCGTATAGCAATCAGCCCCAGCATTTT.

The chain links TRBV3-1 to TRBJ1-2; D is unresolved. With 1 base removed from V and 4 bases from J, the gap between germline ends came to 13 bases. This CDR3 region has 15 residues. Germline V gene data show CDR1 as LGHDT and CDR2 as YNNKEL (reference sequence). CDR3 in DNA: TGTGCCAGCAGCCAAGCGAAGGGTGAGGGCTATGGCTACACCTTC. It encodes CASSQAKGEGYGYTF.

This clonotype was picked up many times. The chain combines TRBV4-2 with TRBJ2-5; 11 nucleotides agree with TRBD2. The germline V gene encodes CDR1 LGHNA and CDR2 YNFKEQ. After removal of 3 bases from V and 5 bases from J, the junction contained 5 bases not matched to a gene. CDR3 length equals 15 residues. CDR3 sequence: CASSQVAGGRETQYF. CDR3 nucleotide sequence: TGTGCCAGCAGCCAGGTAGCGGGGGGGCGGGAGACCCAGTACTTC.

This clonotype was seen at least ten times. A junction end diverges from the germline sequence, so it may reflect a read error. The chain recombines TRBV7-7 with TRBJ2-5; 9 nucleotides match TRBD2. Germline-derived CDR1 and CDR2 are SSHAT and FNYEAQ (reference sequence). There are 15 residues in the CDR3. CDR3 bases: TGTGCTAGCAGCGCAGGGACTAGCCCCCAAGAGACCCAGTACTTC. It translates to CASSAGTSPQETQYF. The whole variable domain, remainder taken from reference TRBV7-7 and TRBJ2-5, is GAGVSQSPRYKVTKRGQDVTLRCDPISSHATLYWYQQALGQGPEFLTYFNYEAQPDKSGLPSDRFSAERPEGSISTLTIQRTEQRDSAMYRCASSAGTSPQETQYFGPGTRLLVL.

V is TRBV29-1 and J is TRBJ2-5; D gene unclear. The germline CDR1 and CDR2 sequences are SQVTM and ANQGSEA. This CDR3 is 12 amino acids long. V was pared by 1 base and J by 7 bases, with 10 bases between. The CDR3 region is CSVEGAPGTQYF. CDR3 DNA: TGCAGCGTTGAAGGGGCCCCGGGGACCCAGTACTTC. Drawing the rest from reference TRBV29-1 and TRBJ2-5, the complete variable domain is SAVISQKPSRDICQRGTSLTIQCQVDSQVTMMFWYRQQPGQSLTLIATANQGSEATYESGFVIDKFPISRPNLTFSTLTVSNMSPEDSSIYLCSVEGAPGTQYFGPGTRLLVL.

The genes are TRBV30 and TRBJ1-2, with 11 bases that match TRBD1. This CDR3 region has 13 residues. Germline-derived CDR1 and CDR2 are GTSNPN and SVGIG (reference sequence). The V segment lost 8 bases and the J segment 8 bases; nucleotides outside the gene matches: 10. The CDR3, as DNA: TGTGCCAGGGACAGGGGGGCCTCCGGAGGCTACACCTTC. Amino acids: CARDRGASGGYTF.

The CDR3 region is CASSQSGNGYTF. CDR3 bases: TGCGCCAGCAGCCAGTCTGGGAACGGCTACACCTTC. The V and J genes are TRBV4-3 and TRBJ1-2; no firm D call. V lost 3 bases and J 8 bases, leaving 10 bases between the germline ends. The length of the CDR3 is 12 residues. Germline CDR1 and CDR2: LGHNA and YSLEER.

This clonotype was counted ten times or more. The chain carries TRBV4-3 and TRBJ1-2, with unresolved D. CDR3 length: 14 amino acids. Germline lookup yields CDR1 LGHNA and CDR2 YSLEER. The germline V and J ends were trimmed by 0 bases and 3 bases, with 8 bases remaining between them. This CDR3 reads CASSQDSADYGYTF. CDR3 bases: TGCGCCAGCAGCCAAGATTCGGCAGACTATGGCTACACCTTC.

This clonotype was recorded many times. The chain uses TRBV11-2 and TRBJ2-1; 9 bases line up with TRBD2. The CDR3 spans 15 residues. From germline, CDR1 is SGHAT and CDR2 FQNNGV. Trimming cost V 0 bases and J 8 bases; bases outside gene matches: 5. CDR3 nucleotides: TGTGCCAGCAGCTTAGACAGCGGGAGGTTCGATGAGCAGTTCTTC. Protein product: CASSLDSGRFDEQFF.